These T cell receptor beta chains were read from a single sample in a study of blood T cell repertoires in COVID-19. TCRdb keeps only in-frame clones here, not all; method: immunoSEQ multiplex PCR. Here the sample spans roughly 250,000 clones, around 83% being singletons. Material: peripheral blood. These TCRs come from a woman aged 50 to 60 with acute or convalescent COVID-19. Both conserved end residues are part of each CDR3. The D gene is left open where the match is weak. Only some rows state a clone size, as once, few, many or a class for expanded clones.

TRBV7-2	once	TRBJ1-4	TRBD1	TGTGCCAGCAGCCGGGGACAGCCTAATGAAAAACTGTTTTTT	CASSRGQPNEKLFF
TRBV5-1	.	TRBJ1-2	TRBD1	TGCGCCAGCAGCTTGGGACAGGGGATGGTTGGTGGCTACACCTTC	CASSLGQGMVGGYTF
TRBV5-1	.	TRBJ2-3	TRBD2	TGCGCCAGCAGCTGGTACGCCAGCGGGGCGAGCACAGATACGCAGTATTTT	CASSWYASGASTDTQYF
TRBV7-2	.	TRBJ2-5	TRBD2	TGTGCCAGCAGCTTAGGTGGTCGCGGACTAGCGGCGACCCAGTACTTC	CASSLGGRGLAATQYF
TRBV5-6	.	TRBJ1-2	.	TGTGCCAGCAGCCACGATAGGGGGTATGGCTACACCTTC	CASSHDRGYGYTF
TRBV5-1	.	TRBJ1-1	.	TGCGCCAGCAGCGGGGGCAGTTGGAACACTGAAGCTTTCTTT	CASSGGSWNTEAFF
TRBV12-3/TRBV12-4	.	TRBJ2-3	.	TGTGCCAGCAGTCCAGGGACAGATACGCAGTATTTT	CASSPGTDTQYF
TRBV28	.	TRBJ2-2	TRBD2	TGTGCCAGCAGTTTAACGGCGGGGGTGTCGAACACCGGGGAGCTGTTTTTT	CASSLTAGVSNTGELFF
TRBV2	.	TRBJ1-5	TRBD1	TGTGCCAGCAGCTTAGACAGGGGGAATCAGCCCCAGCATTTT	CASSLDRGNQPQHF
TRBV19	.	TRBJ1-1	TRBD1	TGTGCCAGTAGTACCCCAGGGACAGGTGAAGCTTTCTTT	CASSTPGTGEAFF
TRBV2	.	TRBJ2-7	.	TGTGCCAGCAGTGAGAGGGCCGAGCAGTACTTC	CASSERAEQYF
TRBV2	.	TRBJ2-1	TRBD2	TGTGCCACCCAGGGCGGGAGAGGAGACAATGAGCAGTTCTTC	CATQGGRGDNEQFF
TRBV11-2	.	TRBJ2-7	TRBD2	TGTGCCAGCAGCTCAACCGGGACTAGCGTCTTCTACGAGCAGTACTTC	CASSSTGTSVFYEQYF
TRBV6-2/TRBV6-3	once	TRBJ2-3	.	TGTGCCAGCAGTTACGGAGCGTCCACAGATACGCAGTATTTT	CASSYGASTDTQYF
TRBV28	.	TRBJ1-6	TRBD1	TGTGCCAGCAGTTGGGTCGACAGGGCTAATTCACCCCTCCACTTT	CASSWVDRANSPLHF
TRBV5-1	.	TRBJ1-2	TRBD1	TGCGCCACCACCACTGACAGGGGGCCTGGTGGCTACACCTTC	CATTTDRGPGGYTF
TRBV15	.	TRBJ2-1	TRBD2	TGTGCCACCAGCACAAATCGACCCCCTACTAGCGGGGGGGCGACCTCCTACAATGAGCAGTTCTTC	CATSTNRPPTSGGATSYNEQFF
TRBV27	few	TRBJ1-1	.	TGTGCCAGCAGACCTATAGGACACCTAAACACTGAAGCTTTCTTT	CASRPIGHLNTEAFF
TRBV25-1	.	TRBJ2-1	TRBD1	TGTGCCAGCAGTGAGGGACAGGGGAACGATGAGCAGTTCTTC	CASSEGQGNDEQFF
TRBV9	few	TRBJ1-6	.	TGTGCCAGCAGCGTAGGGGTGGGGCAAGTTAATTCACCCCTCCACTTT	CASSVGVGQVNSPLHF
TRBV19	.	TRBJ1-1	TRBD1	TGTGCCAGTAGTATGGGACAGGGGGTGAACACTGAAGCTTTCTTT	CASSMGQGVNTEAFF
TRBV3-1/TRBV3-2	few	TRBJ2-1	.	TGTGCCAGTGCCGGGACTGGATGGAATGAGCAGTTCTTC	CASAGTGWNEQFF
TRBV5-1	.	TRBJ2-1	TRBD2	TGCGCCAGCAGCTGGACTCCCGGGACTAGTGTAGATGAGCAGTTCTTC	CASSWTPGTSVDEQFF
TRBV9	.	TRBJ2-6	.	TGTGCCAGCAGCGTTCTTCGGGGCTCTGGGGCCAACGTCCTGACTTTC	CASSVLRGSGANVLTF
TRBV12-5	.	TRBJ2-5	.	TGTGCCAGTGGTTCCGGGAAACCCGCCGAGACCCAGTACTTC	CASGSGKPAETQYF
TRBV2	once	TRBJ1-1	.	TGTGCCAGCAGCCACCCCACCGGGGGGCTTCGGACTGAAGCTTTCTTT	CASSHPTGGLRTEAFF
TRBV7-9	few	TRBJ1-1	.	TGTGCCAGCAGCTTAGGGACAGAGAACACTGAAGCTTTCTTT	CASSLGTENTEAFF
TRBV19	.	TRBJ2-7	TRBD2	TGTGCCAGTAGTAACCCGGGACTAGCGGGATACTACGAGCAGTACTTC	CASSNPGLAGYYEQYF
TRBV9	.	TRBJ1-3	.	TGTGCCACCGGCCTGGGGCCCTCTGGAAACACCATATATTTT	CATGLGPSGNTIYF
TRBV12-3/TRBV12-4	.	TRBJ1-4	.	TGTGCCAGCAGTTTCGGTGAAAAACTGTTTTTT	CASSFGEKLFF
TRBV10-3	.	TRBJ1-1	.	TGTGCCATCAGTTCTTCGACAGTGAACACTGAAGCTTTCTTT	CAISSSTVNTEAFF
TRBV9	.	TRBJ2-1	TRBD2	TGTGCCAGCAGCGTAGTAGCGGGGGACAATGAGCAGTTCTTC	CASSVVAGDNEQFF
TRBV30	.	TRBJ1-2	TRBD1	TGTGCCTGGAGTGTGGGGGGACAGGCGGATGATGGCTACACCTTC	CAWSVGGQADDGYTF
TRBV18	.	TRBJ1-1	.	TGTGCCAGCTCACCAAAGCCCGAGAACACTGAAGCTTTCTTT	CASSPKPENTEAFF
TRBV7-2	.	TRBJ1-2	.	TGTGCCAGCAGCGAAGGGACACTCAAGGAAGGCTACACCTTC	CASSEGTLKEGYTF
TRBV7-2	few	TRBJ1-2	.	TGTGCCAGCAGCACGACCGACAGACCTGAAAACTATGGCTACACCTTC	CASSTTDRPENYGYTF
TRBV4-3	.	TRBJ1-6	TRBD1	TGCGCCAGCAGCCAAGTAGTGACAGGGAATTCACCCCTCCACTTT	CASSQVVTGNSPLHF
TRBV24-1	once	TRBJ2-5	TRBD1	TGTGCCACCAGTGATATCCGGGACAGGGATGGAGAGACCCAGTACTTC	CATSDIRDRDGETQYF
TRBV27	.	TRBJ2-7	TRBD1	TGTGCCAGCAGTTTCGGACAGGAAGCCTACGAGCAGTACTTC	CASSFGQEAYEQYF
TRBV11-2	.	TRBJ2-5	TRBD2	TGTGCCAGCAGCTTATTGACTAGCTCGGAGACCCAGTACTTC	CASSLLTSSETQYF
TRBV25-1	.	TRBJ1-2	TRBD1	TGTGCCAGCAGTGCCCTGACAGGGGTCTATGGCTACACCTTC	CASSALTGVYGYTF
TRBV6-5	once	TRBJ2-5	TRBD2	TGTGCCAGCAGTTACGTAGCGGGAGACGAAGAGACCCAGTACTTC	CASSYVAGDEETQYF
TRBV7-9	.	TRBJ2-3	TRBD2	TGTGCCAGCAGCACTAGCGGTTCTAGCACAGATACGCAGTATTTT	CASSTSGSSTDTQYF
TRBV19	.	TRBJ2-2	TRBD1	TGTGCCAGTAGTAACGACAGGGGGACCGGGGAGCTGTTTTTT	CASSNDRGTGELFF
TRBV18	.	TRBJ1-2	TRBD1	TGTGCCAGCTCACCAGGCCGGGACAGACTCTATGGCTACACCTTC	CASSPGRDRLYGYTF
TRBV30	once	TRBJ2-7	TRBD1	TGTGCCTGGAGGGGACAGGGGGCTTGGGAGCAGTACTTC	CAWRGQGAWEQYF
TRBV4-3	.	TRBJ2-1	.	TGCGCCAGCAGCCCAGGGTTACGACAAGGAGAGCAGTTCTTC	CASSPGLRQGEQFF
TRBV2	once	TRBJ1-3	.	TGTGCCAGCTGCCGGGACATTCGGAACACCATATATTTT	CASCRDIRNTIYF
TRBV19	.	TRBJ1-5	.	TGTGCCAGTAGTCCTCGGGGGGGGGAGCCCCAGCATTTT	CASSPRGGEPQHF
TRBV5-1	.	TRBJ1-4	.	TGCGCCAGCAGCTTCCAGGGGCCAGCAACTAATGAAAAACTGTTTTTT	CASSFQGPATNEKLFF
TRBV4-1	.	TRBJ2-1	TRBD2	TGCGCCAGCAGCCAAGAGGGCGGTAGCGGGGTTGGTGGTGAGCAGTTCTTC	CASSQEGGSGVGGEQFF
TRBV15	.	TRBJ2-7	.	TGTGCCACCAGCAGAGCGGACATAACCTACGAGCAGTACTTC	CATSRADITYEQYF